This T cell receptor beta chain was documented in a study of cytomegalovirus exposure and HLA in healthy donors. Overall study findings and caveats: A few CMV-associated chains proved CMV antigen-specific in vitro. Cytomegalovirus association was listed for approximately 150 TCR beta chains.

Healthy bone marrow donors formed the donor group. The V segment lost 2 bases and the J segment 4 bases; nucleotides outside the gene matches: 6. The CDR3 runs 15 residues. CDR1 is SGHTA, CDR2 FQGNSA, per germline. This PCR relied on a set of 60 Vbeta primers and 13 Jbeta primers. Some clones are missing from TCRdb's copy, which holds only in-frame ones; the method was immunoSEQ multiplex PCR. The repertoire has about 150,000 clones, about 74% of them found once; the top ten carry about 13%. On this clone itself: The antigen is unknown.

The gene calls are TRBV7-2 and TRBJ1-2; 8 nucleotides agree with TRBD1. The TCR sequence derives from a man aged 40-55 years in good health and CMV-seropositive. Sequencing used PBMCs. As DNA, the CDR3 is TGTGCCAGCAGCTTATCGACAGGGGTACTCTATGGCTACACCTTC. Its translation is CASSLSTGVLYGYTF.